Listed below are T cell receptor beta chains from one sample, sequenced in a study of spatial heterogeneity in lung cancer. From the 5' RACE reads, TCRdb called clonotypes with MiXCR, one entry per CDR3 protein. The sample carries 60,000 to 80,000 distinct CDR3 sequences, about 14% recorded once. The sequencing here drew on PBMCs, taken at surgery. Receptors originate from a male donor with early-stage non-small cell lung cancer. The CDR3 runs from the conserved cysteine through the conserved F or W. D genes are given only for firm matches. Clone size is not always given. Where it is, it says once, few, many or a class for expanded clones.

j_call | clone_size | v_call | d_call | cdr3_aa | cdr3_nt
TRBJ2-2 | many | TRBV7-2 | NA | CASTPGRTYTGELFF | TGTGCCAGCACACCGGGCCGGACTTACACCGGGGAGCTGTTTTTT
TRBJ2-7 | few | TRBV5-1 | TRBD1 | CASSPRQGRNEQYF | TGCGCCAGCAGCCCCAGACAGGGACGCAACGAGCAGTACTTC
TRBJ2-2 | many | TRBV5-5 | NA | CASSLRGYTGELFF | TGTGCCAGCAGCTTGAGGGGTTACACCGGGGAGCTGTTTTTT
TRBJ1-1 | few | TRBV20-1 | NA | CSALEGTGGAEAFF | TGCAGTGCTTTGGAGGGGACGGGGGGCGCTGAAGCTTTCTTT
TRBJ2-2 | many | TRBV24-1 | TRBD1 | CATSDPGTGFTGELFF | TGTGCCACCAGTGATCCCGGGACAGGCTTCACCGGGGAGCTGTTTTTT
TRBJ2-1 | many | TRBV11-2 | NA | CASSSTGGGYYNEQFF | TGTGCCAGCAGCTCCACTGGAGGGGGTTACTACAATGAGCAGTTCTTC
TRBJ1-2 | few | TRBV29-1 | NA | CSVGLGYTF | TGCAGCGTTGGGTTGGGCTACACCTTC
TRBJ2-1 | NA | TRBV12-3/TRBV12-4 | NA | CASRTGLTLRNEQFF | TGTGCCAGCAGGACGGGACTCACGCTTCGTAATGAGCAGTTCTTC
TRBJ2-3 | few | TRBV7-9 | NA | CASSATDTQYF | TGTGCCAGCAGCGCCACAGATACGCAGTATTTT
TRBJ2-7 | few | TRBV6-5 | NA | CASSLNRVTYEQYF | TGTGCCAGCAGTTTGAACAGGGTAACCTACGAGCAGTACTTC